Listed here are 20 T cell receptor beta chains from one sample, sequenced in a study of blood T cell repertoires in COVID-19. Sequenced by immunoSEQ multiplex PCR; TCRdb stores in-frame clones only, minus some. The sample has some 200,000 clones; around nine tenths are singletons. The sample taken for sequencing was peripheral blood. Receptors were obtained from a woman under 30 who had recovered from COVID-19.

This chain links TRBV9 with TRBJ1-1; D is possibly TRBD1 (6 bases). The CDR3 spans 14 residues. V gave up 5 bases and J gave up 8 bases, with 19 bases separating them. Germline values: CDR1 SGDLS, CDR2 YYNGEE. For the CDR3, the DNA is TGTGCCAGCAGAGACTTCAGGGGTACGGGCGAAGCTTTCTTT. Protein sequence: CASRDFRGTGEAFF.

The chain recombines TRBV27 with TRBJ1-5; 9 bases align to TRBD1. Trimming at V came to 4 bases and at J to 7 bases, leaving 8 bases not matched to a gene. Germline CDR1 MNHEY, CDR2 SMNVEV (reference sequence). This CDR3 is 15 amino acids long. Here the CDR3 DNA reads TGTGCCAGCAGTTCCGCCGGGACAGGGAACCAGCCCCAGCATTTT. Its protein product is CASSSAGTGNQPQHF.

The count of this clone is one. V usage is TRBV4-3 and J usage is TRBJ1-6, with 9 positions matching TRBD1. Per germline, CDR1 LGHNA and CDR2 YSLEER. The CDR3 has 16 residues. Trimming removed 3 bases from V and 9 bases from J; junction bases left unmatched: 9. In nucleotides, the CDR3 is TGCGCCAGCAGCCAGGTCTCGGGACAGGGAGGTTCACCCCTCCACTTT. The encoded protein is CASSQVSGQGGSPLHF.

V and J are TRBV6-1 and TRBJ2-3, with 7 nucleotides matching TRBD2. CDR1 MNHNS and CDR2 SASEGT come from the germline V gene. This CDR3 has 16 amino acids. After removal of 2 bases from V and 0 bases from J, the junction contained 5 bases not matched to a gene. Here the CDR3 DNA reads TGTGCCAGCAGTGAAAAGCGGGGTACGAGCACAGATACGCAGTATTTT. This sequence encodes CASSEKRGTSTDTQYF.

The rearrangement joins TRBV7-9 to TRBJ1-6; 8 nucleotides line up with TRBD1. Germline V gene sequence: CDR1 SEHNR, CDR2 FQNEAQ (reference sequence). The CDR3 is 16 amino acids. V lost 6 bases and J lost 5; bases outside the gene matches: 9. CDR3 sequence (DNA): TGTGCCAGCAGATTTACAGGGGGAGGGGATAATTCACCCCTCCACTTT. This codes for CASRFTGGGDNSPLHF.

The rearrangement joins TRBV20-1 to TRBJ2-3; 8 bases map to TRBD2. This CDR3 comprises 15 residues. J lost 0 bases, V lost 3 bases, and 5 bases had no gene match. Per germline, CDR1 DFQATT and CDR2 SNEGSKA (reference sequence). The CDR3 nucleotides are TGCAGTGCTAGTAGTAGCGGGACGAGCACAGATACGCAGTATTTT. This translates into CSASSSGTSTDTQYF.

V is TRBV5-1 and J is TRBJ2-3, with D tentatively TRBD1 (5 bases). V lost 4 bases, J lost 0 bases, and 18 bases lay in between. Germline assignment: CDR1 SGHRS and CDR2 YFSETQ. This CDR3 is built from 17 residues. CDR3 nucleotide sequence: TGCGCCAGCAGCCCGTTGACAGACACTGATAGCACAGATACGCAGTATTTT. Protein: CASSPLTDTDSTDTQYF.

In this sample, this clone turned up once. V gene TRBV7-7 combines with J gene TRBJ2-1; 13 bases are a match to TRBD2. The CDR3 totals 17 residues. Germline lookup yields CDR1 SSHAT and CDR2 FNYEAQ (reference sequence). The V and J ends lost 5 bases and 8 bases, in that order; junction bases with no gene match: 12. In DNA, the CDR3 is TGTGCCAGCAGCCCACAGAGACTAGCGGGGGGAAGAGATGAGCAGTTCTTC. Protein product: CASSPQRLAGGRDEQFF.

The chain has TRBV14 and TRBJ1-2; D is ambiguous. In germline, CDR1 is SGHDN, CDR2 FVKESK. This CDR3 has 11 residues. Trimming took 0 bases from V and 8 from J, leaving 4 bases between them. The CDR3: CASSQDEGYTF. In DNA, the CDR3 is TGTGCCAGCAGCCAAGATGAGGGCTACACCTTC.

V usage is TRBV27 and J usage is TRBJ2-5; 11 nucleotides agree with TRBD2. Trimming removed 5 bases from V and 4 bases from J; junction bases left unmatched: 6. CDR3 length: 15 residues. Germline assignment: CDR1 MNHEY and CDR2 SMNVEV (reference sequence). CDR3 loop: CASSTLAGGGETQYF. Here the CDR3 DNA reads TGTGCCAGCAGTACCCTAGCGGGAGGCGGAGAGACCCAGTACTTC.

This chain connects TRBV12-3 or TRBV12-4 to TRBJ1-1, with D perhaps matching TRBD1 (6 bases). The CDR3 loop spans 13 amino acids. The V gene lost 3 bases and the J gene lost 4 bases, with 9 bases spanning the gap. The CDR3 reads CASSFQGCTEAFF. CDR3 DNA: TGTGCCAGCAGTTTCCAGGGGTGCACTGAAGCTTTCTTT.

The V call is TRBV2, the J call TRBJ2-7; 10 nucleotides line up with TRBD1. This CDR3 is 13 amino acids long. V was pared by 6 bases and J by 3 bases, with 2 bases of the junction left unmatched. Germline CDR1 reads SNHLY; CDR2 reads FYNNEI. CDR3 amino acids: CASRGDRGYEQYV. CDR3 sequence (DNA): TGTGCCAGCAGGGGGGACAGGGGCTACGAGCAGTACGTC.

The chain employs TRBV24-1 and TRBJ1-3; D is uncertain. The CDR3 spans 14 residues. V lost 5 bases to trimming and J lost 5 bases, with 12 bases between them. Looked up from germline, CDR1 is KGHDR and CDR2 is SFDVKD. This chain's CDR3 is CATSAGTVRNTIYF. The DNA of the CDR3 is TGTGCCACCAGTGCTGGCACCGTGAGAAACACCATATATTTT.

The V and J genes are TRBV7-3 and TRBJ1-3; D not resolved. CDR1 and CDR2 (germline): SGHTA, FQGTGA. Trimming removed 2 bases at V and 0 bases at J, with 11 bases between. The CDR3 runs 16 residues. CDR3 DNA: TGTGCCAGCAGCTTAGGGCCGGGAGGCTCTGGAAACACCATATATTTT. It translates to CASSLGPGGSGNTIYF.

The CDR3 sequence is CASSQPLAGASDTQYF. CDR3 bases: TGCGCCAGCAGCCAACCACTAGCGGGGGCCTCAGATACGCAGTATTTT. The J gene is TRBJ2-3, the V gene TRBV4-1; 11 positions match TRBD2. In germline, CDR1 is MGHRA, CDR2 YSYEKL. V was pared by 2 bases and J by 4 bases, with 5 bases of the junction left unmatched. The CDR3 extends over 16 amino acids.

This clone was seen more than once but under ten times. The rearrangement uses TRBV5-1 and TRBJ2-5; a possible D gene is TRBD1 (5 bases). V was cut by 0 bases and J by 2 bases, with 8 bases left in between. Germline CDR1 is SGHRS and CDR2 is YFSETQ. There are 14 residues in the CDR3. As DNA, the CDR3 is TGCGCCAGCAGCTTGGGGACAACTCAAGAGACCCAGTACTTC. Protein product: CASSLGTTQETQYF.

In its sample, this clone was seen once. The CDR3 is CASSMGTSYGYTF. CDR3 nucleotides: TGTGCCAGTAGTATGGGGACAAGCTATGGCTACACCTTC. This sequence joins TRBV19 and TRBJ1-2, with D possibly matching TRBD1 (6 bases). CDR1 LNHDA and CDR2 SQIVND come from the germline V gene (reference sequence). This CDR3 contains 13 residues. The V end lost 3 bases, the J end lost 4 bases, and 9 bases lay between the germline ends.

This clone was detected once. CDR3 protein: CASSLGTSGRRDTQYF. The CDR3 nucleotides are TGTGCCAGCAGCTTAGGGACTAGCGGGAGGCGCGATACGCAGTATTTT. The chain is built from TRBV7-3 and TRBJ2-3; 15 positions agree with TRBD2. CDR3 length equals 16 residues. V lost 2 bases to trimming and J lost 6 bases; unmatched junction nucleotides: 3. Germline V gene sequence: CDR1 SGHTA, CDR2 FQGTGA.

The chain uses TRBV4-1 and TRBJ1-4, with TRBD1 identical over 7 bases. V was pared by 4 bases and J by 7 bases, with 6 bases of the junction left unmatched. Germline loops: CDR1 MGHRA, CDR2 YSYEKL. The CDR3 is 14 residues long. The CDR3 nucleotides read TGCGCCAGCAGCCCTAGGACAGGTAGTGAAAAACTGTTTTTT. The encoded protein is CASSPRTGSEKLFF.

The chain links TRBV5-4 to TRBJ2-3; 8 bases align to TRBD2. This CDR3 spans 15 amino acids. CDR1 and CDR2 from the germline V gene are SGHNT and YYREEE (reference sequence). Unmatched junction bases numbered 4, after V lost 0 bases and J lost 4 bases. The CDR3 sequence is CASSLAGGTPDTQYF. DNA of the CDR3: TGTGCCAGCAGCTTGGCGGGGGGGACGCCAGATACGCAGTATTTT.